This paragraph reports one TCR beta chain. The CDR3 totals 19 residues. The germline gives CDR1 ENHRY, CDR2 SYGVKD. The PCR employed 60 Vbeta primers together with 13 Jbeta primers. The method was immunoSEQ multiplex PCR; TCRdb's version includes in-frame clones alone and lacks a portion of them. The data contain 210,000 or so clones, just over 75% of them singletons. These data come from a study of cytomegalovirus exposure and HLA in healthy donors. The sequence was collected from a woman in her sixties or seventies in good health and CMV-seropositive. Sample: PBMCs. V and J are TRBV10-3 and TRBJ2-5; 7 bases are shared with TRBD2. The tail of the sequence fits TRBJ2-7 better, so the J call may be wrong. The CDR3 coding sequence is TGTGCCATCAGTGAGTCGTCGGTAAGCGGGGCTGCCTCTTCCTACGAGCAGTACTTC. It specifies CAISESSVSGAASSYEQYF.